This T cell receptor (beta chain) was obtained from a study of T cell responses to AZD1222 COVID-19 vaccine. The germline V gene encodes CDR1 SGHAT and CDR2 FQDESV (reference sequence). Germline trimming cut 6 bases from V and 3 bases from J; bases unmatched to any gene: 7. The CDR3 spans 15 residues. Assay: immunoSEQ multiplex PCR; the TCRdb copy retains only in-frame clones and omits some. The sample records approximately 150,000 clones, roughly 89% being singletons. Source: peripheral blood, taken 28 days after the second dose of the MenACWY control vaccine. The chain couples TRBV11-1 to TRBJ2-3; 9 bases agree with TRBD1. This clonotype originated in an adult who received the MenACWY meningococcal vaccine as a control. As DNA, the CDR3 is TGTGCCAGCAGTCAACAGGGGGCTGAGACAGATACGCAGTATTTT. Its translation: CASSQQGAETDTQYF.